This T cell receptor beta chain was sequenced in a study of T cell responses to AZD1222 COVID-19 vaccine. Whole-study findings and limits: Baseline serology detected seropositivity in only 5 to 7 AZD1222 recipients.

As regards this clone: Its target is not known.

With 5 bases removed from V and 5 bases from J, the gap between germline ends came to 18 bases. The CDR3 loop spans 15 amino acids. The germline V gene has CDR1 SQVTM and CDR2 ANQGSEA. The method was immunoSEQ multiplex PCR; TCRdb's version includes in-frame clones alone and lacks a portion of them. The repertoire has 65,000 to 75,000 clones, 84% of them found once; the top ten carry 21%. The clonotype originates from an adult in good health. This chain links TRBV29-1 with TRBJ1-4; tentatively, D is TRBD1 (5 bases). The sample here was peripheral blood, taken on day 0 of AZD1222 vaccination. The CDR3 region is CSVKGPQLGNEKLFF. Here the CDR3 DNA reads TGCAGCGTTAAGGGACCGCAACTGGGGAATGAAAAACTGTTTTTT.